The sample holds one count of the clone carrying this T cell receptor beta chain. As yet, its antigen is unknown. At one end, the junction sequence differs from germline, possibly due to a read error. The data belong to a study of Tregs in tolerant kidney transplant recipients. Whole-study findings and limits: Antigen-driven expansion was suggested because donor-specific Tregs expanded more than all Tregs in tolerant patients. Nucleotide sequences could not be compared across some patients' samples due to primer changes. Tregs expanded with activated donor B cells seemed most donor-specific.

Sequenced by immunoSEQ multiplex PCR; TCRdb stores in-frame clones only, minus some. This repertoire shows approximately 81,000 clones, roughly 90% found once; its top ten account for roughly 1.5%. The nonmyeloablative bone marrow transplants came from related graft donors, with transient mixed chimerism. Unstimulated regulatory T cells (CD4+CD25+CD127-), CD4+CD25- non-regulatory cells, CD4 and CD8 cells were FACS-sorted from thawed PBMCs. This receptor was obtained from a human patient who received a combined kidney and bone marrow transplant. Some T cells may originate from the graft donor. The source material was CD4+ T cells from blood (PBMCs), sampled 24 months after the transplant.

Written as DNA, the CDR3 is TGTGCCAGCAGCTTACGGGGGGCGCGGAATTCCCCCCTCCACTTT. Its protein is CASSLRGARNSPLHF. The chain combines TRBV7-3 with TRBJ1-6; perhaps TRBD1 as D (6 bases). Germline CDR1 and CDR2: SGHTA and FQGTGA. This CDR3 contains 15 residues.